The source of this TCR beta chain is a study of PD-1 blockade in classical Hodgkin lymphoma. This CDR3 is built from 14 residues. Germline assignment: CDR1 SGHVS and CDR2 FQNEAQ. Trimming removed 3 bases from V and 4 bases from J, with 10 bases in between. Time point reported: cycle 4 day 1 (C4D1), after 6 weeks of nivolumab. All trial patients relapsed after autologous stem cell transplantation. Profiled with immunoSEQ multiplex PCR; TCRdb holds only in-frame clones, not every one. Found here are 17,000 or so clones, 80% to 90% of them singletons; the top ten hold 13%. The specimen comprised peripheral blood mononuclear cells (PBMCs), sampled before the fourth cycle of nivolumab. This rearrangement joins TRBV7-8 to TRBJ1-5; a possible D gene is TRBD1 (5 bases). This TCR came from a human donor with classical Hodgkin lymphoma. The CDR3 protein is CASSFVEGNQPQHF. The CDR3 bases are TGTGCCAGCAGCTTTGTGGAGGGGAATCAGCCCCAGCATTTT.